Presented here are 30 T cell receptor beta chains from one specimen sequenced in a study of blood T cell repertoires in COVID-19 (dated by TCRdb to 2020 to 2021). To prepare the library, the immunoSEQ multiplex PCR assay was applied. TCRdb mirrors the immuneACCESS table, restricted to in-frame sequences. Some clones are absent from its copies; in checked studies, under half trace to an unresolved V gene, and the reason for the others is unknown. The table for this sample lists 70,000 or so clones; around three quarters of them were counted only once. The ten top clones hold roughly 9.7% of the sample. The sequenced material came from peripheral blood. These receptors were obtained from a human donor in a cohort sampled during active COVID-19.

The chain joins TRBV6-2 or TRBV6-3 to TRBJ2-1, with 12 bases fitting TRBD2. Per the germline V gene, CDR1 is MNHEY and CDR2 is SVGEGT. CDR3 length equals 18 residues. V shed 3 bases and J 8 bases; nucleotides not matched to a gene: 14. DNA of the CDR3: TGTGCCAGCAGTTATAGTACTAGCGGGAGGCCGGCGCTTGATGAGCAGTTCTTC. Translation: CASSYSTSGRPALDEQFF.

V usage is TRBV29-1 and J usage is TRBJ1-1; D might be TRBD1 (6 bases). The CDR3 length is 14 residues. The V end lost 1 base, the J end lost 4 bases, and 13 bases lay between the germline ends. Germline V gene lookup returns CDR1 SQVTM and CDR2 ANQGSEA. The CDR3 loop is CSVEVMGARTEAFF. Here the CDR3 DNA reads TGCAGCGTTGAAGTAATGGGGGCTCGCACTGAAGCTTTCTTT.

The table lists this clone with a few counts. The rearrangement uses TRBV19 and TRBJ1-3, with 9 bases fitting TRBD1. The germline V gene has CDR1 LNHDA and CDR2 SQIVND (reference sequence). With 7 bases clipped from V and 8 bases from J, the junction kept 12 bases outside the gene matches. This CDR3 has 15 residues. CDR3 sequence (DNA): TGTGCCAGTACCCCCATGGACAGGGGCGGCTACACCATATATTTT. This encodes CASTPMDRGGYTIYF.

CDR3 bases: TGTGCCAGCGGACCGGGAGAGCAGTTCTTC. This encodes CASGPGEQFF. This sequence joins TRBV12-3 or TRBV12-4 and TRBJ2-1; maybe TRBD2 (5 bases). V was shortened by 8 bases and J by 10 bases, with 9 bases between the two germline ends. The CDR3 has 10 amino acids.

The gene calls are TRBV6-5 and TRBJ2-7; D possibly corresponds to TRBD2 (5 bases). Looked up from germline, CDR1 is MNHEY and CDR2 is SVGAGI. V was clipped by 10 bases and J by 3 bases, with 13 bases between them. The CDR3 runs 12 residues. Written as DNA, the CDR3 is TGTGCCACCTCGGAGGCGTTCTACGAGCAGTACTTC. Translated: CATSEAFYEQYF.

This chain uses TRBV28 with TRBJ2-1, with TRBD2 matching 11 bases. This CDR3 spans 20 amino acids. J gave up 5 bases and V 5 bases, and 20 bases lay outside the gene matches. Per the germline V gene, CDR1 is MDHEN and CDR2 is SYDVKM. CDR3: CASSLVYGGASGGTDNEQFF. CDR3 nucleotide sequence: TGTGCCAGCAGTCTAGTCTATGGGGGAGCTAGCGGGGGGACAGACAATGAGCAGTTCTTC.

The V call is TRBV28, the J call TRBJ2-6, with TRBD1 as a possible D gene (6 bases). There are 15 residues in the CDR3. CDR1 is MDHEN and CDR2 is SYDVKM in the germline V gene. Trimming removed 10 bases at V and 0 bases at J, with 13 bases between. Here the CDR3 reads CATKTGLSGANVLTF. In DNA, the CDR3 is TGTGCCACTAAGACAGGTCTCTCTGGGGCCAACGTCCTGACTTTC. Full variable domain (missing parts from reference TRBV28 and TRBJ2-6): DVKVTQSSRYLVKRTGEKVFLECVQDMDHENMFWYRQDPGLGLRLIYFSYDVKMKEKGDIPEGYSVSREKKERFSLILESASTNQTSMYLCATKTGLSGANVLTFGAGSRLTVL.

There are a few counts of this clone. V usage is TRBV2 and J usage is TRBJ2-1, with 9 positions matching TRBD1. V was pared by 10 bases and J by 6 bases, with 7 bases of the junction left unmatched. This CDR3 has 13 residues. Germline-derived CDR1 and CDR2 are SNHLY and FYNNEI. The CDR3 spells CATLRDRVNEQFF. The CDR3 region has the DNA TGTGCCACCCTCCGGGACAGGGTCAATGAGCAGTTCTTC. Full variable domain (outside the CDR3, taken from reference TRBV2 and TRBJ2-1): EPEVTQTPSHQVTQMGQEVILRCVPISNHLYFYWYRQILGQKVEFLVSFYNNEISEKSEIFDDQFSVERPDGSNFTLKIRSTKLEDSAMYFCATLRDRVNEQFFGPGTRLTVL.

The CDR3 nucleotides are TGCGCCAGCAGCTTGGCGGCAGGGGGAGGAAACACTGAAGCTTTCTTT. It translates to CASSLAAGGGNTEAFF. This rearrangement joins TRBV5-1 to TRBJ1-1; 7 nucleotides align to TRBD1. The CDR3 covers 16 residues. V shed 0 bases and J 2 bases; nucleotides not matched to a gene: 7. Germline lookup yields CDR1 SGHRS and CDR2 YFSETQ.

This chain uses TRBV10-1 with TRBJ2-5, with a possible D match to TRBD1 (6 bases). V lost 3 bases and J 2 bases, leaving 10 bases between the germline ends. The length of the CDR3 is 14 residues. Per the germline V gene, CDR1 is WNHNN and CDR2 is SYGVQD (reference sequence). The CDR3 sequence: CASSEGQKQETQYF. The CDR3 region has the DNA TGCGCCAGCAGTGAAGGACAGAAACAAGAGACCCAGTACTTC.

J is TRBJ2-2 and V is TRBV11-3, with a tentative D call TRBD1 (5 bases). The CDR3 is 12 amino acids. Looked up from germline, CDR1 is SGHNT and CDR2 is YENEEA. V was clipped by 5 bases and J by 7 bases, with 8 bases between them. CDR3 in DNA: TGTGCCAGCAGCAAAGACAGCGGGGAGCTGTTTTTT. Its translation: CASSKDSGELFF.

The chain combines TRBV28 with TRBJ1-2; TRBD1 matches at 7 bases. The trim removed 5 bases at V and 8 bases at J, leaving 14 bases unmatched. The germline V gene has CDR1 MDHEN and CDR2 SYDVKM. CDR3 size: 15 residues. The CDR3 reads CASSPSGQKLEGYTF. DNA of the CDR3: TGTGCCAGCAGTCCCTCGGGACAGAAGCTAGAGGGCTACACCTTC.

The gene calls are TRBV19 and TRBJ1-3; unclear D gene. With 5 bases removed from V and 4 bases from J, the gap between germline ends came to 15 bases. Germline CDR1 reads LNHDA; CDR2 reads SQIVND (reference sequence). This CDR3 has 15 residues. This chain's CDR3 is CASSYASGTGNTIYF. CDR3 in DNA: TGTGCCAGTAGTTATGCCTCGGGTACCGGAAACACCATATATTTT.

This sequence joins TRBV2 and TRBJ2-1, with TRBD1 as a possible D gene (6 bases). The CDR3 loop spans 15 amino acids. V was pared by 6 bases and J by 4 bases, with 16 bases between. In germline, CDR1 is SNHLY, CDR2 FYNNEI. CDR3: CASRTLAQGYNEQFF. CDR3 bases: TGTGCCAGCAGGACGCTAGCCCAGGGGTACAATGAGCAGTTCTTC.

The chain links TRBV9 to TRBJ2-2; 10 positions match TRBD2. V was clipped by 0 bases and J by 5 bases; unmatched bases: 10. Per germline, CDR1 SGDLS and CDR2 YYNGEE. This CDR3 has 18 residues. The DNA for the CDR3 is TGTGCCAGCAGCGTAGCGGAATCAAGGACTAGCGGTACCGGGGAGCTGTTTTTT. Its protein is CASSVAESRTSGTGELFF.

The V and J genes are TRBV5-5 and TRBJ2-1; 7 positions match TRBD2. J gave up 0 bases and V 4 bases, and 4 bases lay outside the gene matches. The germline gives CDR1 SGHKS, CDR2 YYEKEE (reference sequence). This CDR3 comprises 15 residues. CDR3 sequence reads: CASSPSGTSYNEQFF. The CDR3 DNA follows: TGTGCCAGCAGCCCGAGCGGGACCTCCTACAATGAGCAGTTCTTC.

This clone appeared once. The rearrangement links TRBV4-3 to TRBJ1-4, with a possible D match to TRBD1 (5 bases). Germline-derived CDR1 and CDR2 are LGHNA and YSLEER. The CDR3 is 17 residues long. Trimming pared 0 bases from V and 3 bases from J, leaving 14 bases between. The CDR3 sequence: CASSQDLGGAANEKLFF. Written as DNA, the CDR3 is TGCGCCAGCAGCCAAGATCTAGGTGGGGCTGCTAATGAAAAACTGTTTTTT.

On this clone itself: Other DNA sequences in this sample translate to the same CDR3. The chain recombines TRBV14 with TRBJ2-3, with D maybe TRBD2 (5 bases). Germline CDR1 and CDR2: SGHDN and FVKESK. Trimming shortened V by 0 bases and J by 7 bases, and 11 bases separated the two germline ends. CDR3 length equals 14 residues. The CDR3 sequence is CASSQDSRGNTQYF. The CDR3, as DNA: TGTGCCAGCAGCCAAGATTCTCGGGGTAATACGCAGTATTTT.

The chain carries TRBV5-4 and TRBJ1-1; D is undetermined. The germline V and J ends were trimmed by 0 bases and 1 base, with 7 bases remaining between them. The CDR3 loop spans 14 amino acids. Germline CDR1 SGHNT, CDR2 YYREEE (reference sequence). CDR3 sequence (DNA): TGTGCCAGCAGCTTGGATCTGTCGAACACTGAAGCTTTCTTT. It encodes CASSLDLSNTEAFF.

J is TRBJ2-3 and V is TRBV3-1 (or the pseudogene TRBV3-2); 7 bases are a match to TRBD2. With V trimmed by 1 base and J by 5 bases, 6 bases remained unmatched. The germline gives CDR1 LGHDT, CDR2 YNNKEL (reference sequence). The CDR3 is 15 amino acids. CDR3 amino acids: CASSQGGGRQDTQYF. Here the CDR3 DNA reads TGTGCCAGCAGCCAAGGGGGCGGGAGACAAGATACGCAGTATTTT.

This chain uses TRBV2 with TRBJ1-5; tentatively, D is TRBD1 (6 bases). The germline gives CDR1 SNHLY, CDR2 FYNNEI. This CDR3 has 17 amino acids. V was pared by 5 bases and J by 0 bases, with 17 bases between. In DNA, the CDR3 is TGTGCCAGCAGTCTAGTTGGGGGCAGCTATAGCAATCAGCCCCAGCATTTT. Its protein product is CASSLVGGSYSNQPQHF. The variable domain in full, completed from reference TRBV2 and TRBJ1-5, reads EPEVTQTPSHQVTQMGQEVILRCVPISNHLYFYWYRQILGQKVEFLVSFYNNEISEKSEIFDDQFSVERPDGSNFTLKIRSTKLEDSAMYFCASSLVGGSYSNQPQHFGDGTRLSIL.

The chain joins TRBV7-9 to TRBJ1-6; tentative D call: TRBD1 (6 bases). Trimming pared 6 bases from V and 10 bases from J, leaving 13 bases between. CDR1 is SEHNR and CDR2 is FQNEAQ in the germline V gene (reference sequence). The CDR3 has 13 residues. The CDR3 DNA follows: TGTGCCAGCAGAAGGACAGAAGGGTCACCCCTCCACTTT. Its protein is CASRRTEGSPLHF.

This clone was seen more than once but under ten times. The chain carries TRBV3-1 (or the pseudogene TRBV3-2) and TRBJ1-2, with 9 bases lining up with TRBD1. Trimming cost V 3 bases and J 5 bases; bases outside gene matches: 1. This CDR3 region has 13 residues. CDR1 and CDR2 (germline): LGHDT, YNNKEL (reference sequence). CDR3 in amino acids: CASSQGTGYGYTF. For the CDR3, the DNA is TGTGCCAGCAGCCAGGGGACAGGGTATGGCTACACCTTC.

As concerns this clone: The junction differs from germline at one of its ends, possibly a read error. This chain links TRBV9 with TRBJ2-7; D might be TRBD2 (6 bases). This CDR3 is 14 amino acids long. CDR1 and CDR2 from the germline V gene are SGDLS and YYNGEE. CDR3 loop: CASSVGPGLDPVDF. The CDR3 DNA is TGTGCCAGCAGCGTAGGACCGGGACTCGACCCCGTTGACTTC.

The V call is TRBV29-1, the J call TRBJ2-5; TRBD2 matches 11 bases. The CDR3 sequence is 15 residues long. V shed 7 bases, J shed 2 bases, and the junction held 9 bases outside the gene matches. The germline gives CDR1 SQVTM, CDR2 ANQGSEA. This chain's CDR3 is CSARLAGNFQETQYF. The CDR3 nucleotides read TGCAGCGCCAGACTAGCGGGGAACTTTCAAGAGACCCAGTACTTC.

The chain combines TRBV7-2 with TRBJ2-7, with a weak D call TRBD2 (5 bases). The CDR3 consists of 13 residues. CDR1 and CDR2 (germline): SGHTA, FQGNSA. V lost 5 bases to trimming and J lost 0 bases, with 8 bases between them. The CDR3 nucleotides read TGTGCCAGCAGCCACGACTACTCCTACGAGCAGTACTTC. Translating it yields CASSHDYSYEQYF.

The genes are TRBV5-1 and TRBJ2-1, with 9 bases matching TRBD1. The CDR3 contains 15 residues. V trimming: 6 bases; J trimming: 5 bases; junction bases outside the gene matches: 9. Germline V gene sequence: CDR1 SGHRS, CDR2 YFSETQ. CDR3 nucleotides: TGCGCCAGCACCTCGAGGACAGGGGAGAACAATGAGCAGTTCTTC. It specifies CASTSRTGENNEQFF. The full variable domain, completed using reference TRBV5-1 and TRBJ2-1, is KAGVTQTPRYLIKTRGQQVTLSCSPISGHRSVSWYQQTPGQGLQFLFEYFSETQRNKGNFPGRFSGRQFSNSRSEMNVSTLELGDSALYLCASTSRTGENNEQFFGPGTRLTVL.

The J gene is TRBJ2-7, the V gene TRBV24-1, with D possibly being TRBD2 (6 bases). Trimming removed 10 bases at V and 2 bases at J, with 17 bases between. The CDR3 loop spans 14 amino acids. Germline V gene data show CDR1 as KGHDR and CDR2 as SFDVKD. CDR3 protein: CATSPGLRPYEQYF. The CDR3 DNA sequence: TGTGCCACAAGCCCGGGACTTAGACCCTACGAGCAGTACTTC.

The chain joins TRBV5-1 to TRBJ1-1, with 12 positions matching TRBD1. The CDR3 is made up of 16 amino acids. Germline CDR1 reads SGHRS; CDR2 reads YFSETQ. The V and J ends lost 4 bases and 4 bases, in that order; junction bases with no gene match: 8. The CDR3 reads CASSPGTGGAGTEAFF. The CDR3 coding sequence is TGCGCCAGCAGCCCCGGGACAGGGGGCGCTGGCACTGAAGCTTTCTTT.

The chain combines TRBV24-1 with TRBJ1-2; TRBD1 matches at 9 bases. Trimming cost V 4 bases and J 8 bases; bases outside gene matches: 10. There are 15 residues in the CDR3. The V gene's germline CDR1 is KGHDR and CDR2 SFDVKD. DNA for the CDR3: TGTGCCACCAGTGAAGCCGGGACAGGGAGAGGGGGCTACACCTTC. Protein sequence: CATSEAGTGRGGYTF.